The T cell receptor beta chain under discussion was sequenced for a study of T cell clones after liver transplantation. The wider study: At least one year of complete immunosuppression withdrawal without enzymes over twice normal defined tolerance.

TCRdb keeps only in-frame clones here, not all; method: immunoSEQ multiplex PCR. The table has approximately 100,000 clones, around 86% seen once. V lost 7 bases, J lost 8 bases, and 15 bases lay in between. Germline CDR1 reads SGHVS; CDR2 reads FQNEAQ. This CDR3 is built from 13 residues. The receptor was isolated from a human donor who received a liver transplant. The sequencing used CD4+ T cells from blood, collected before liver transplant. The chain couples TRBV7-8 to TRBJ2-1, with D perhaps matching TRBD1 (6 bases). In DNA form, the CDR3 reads TGTGCCAGCAAAACAGGGACGGAGGATGAGCAGTTCTTC. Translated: CASKTGTEDEQFF.